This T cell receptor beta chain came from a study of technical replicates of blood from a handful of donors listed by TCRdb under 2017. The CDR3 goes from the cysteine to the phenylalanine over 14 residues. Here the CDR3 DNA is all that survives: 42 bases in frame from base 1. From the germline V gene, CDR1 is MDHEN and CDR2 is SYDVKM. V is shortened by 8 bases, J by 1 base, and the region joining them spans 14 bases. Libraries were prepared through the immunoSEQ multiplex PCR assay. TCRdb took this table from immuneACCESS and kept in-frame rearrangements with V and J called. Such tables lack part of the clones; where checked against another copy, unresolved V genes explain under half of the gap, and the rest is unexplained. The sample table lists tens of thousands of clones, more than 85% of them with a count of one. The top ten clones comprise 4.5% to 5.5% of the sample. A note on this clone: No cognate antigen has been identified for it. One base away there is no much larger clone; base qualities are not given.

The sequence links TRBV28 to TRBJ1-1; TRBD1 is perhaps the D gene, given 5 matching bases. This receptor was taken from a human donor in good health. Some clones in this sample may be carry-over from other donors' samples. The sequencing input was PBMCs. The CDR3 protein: CASRSGQSNTEAFF. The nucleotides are TGTGCCAGCCGCTCAGGACAATCGAACACTGAAGCTTTCTTT. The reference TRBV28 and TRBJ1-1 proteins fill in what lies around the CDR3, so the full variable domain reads DVKVTQSSRYLVKRTGEKVFLECVQDMDHENMFWYRQDPGLGLRLIYFSYDVKMKEKGDIPEGYSVSREKKERFSLILESASTNQTSMYLCASRSGQSNTEAFFGQGTRLTVV.